This TCR beta chain appears in the sequencing data of a study of cytomegalovirus exposure and HLA in healthy donors. Study conclusions and caveats: Per a prior analysis, the majority of TCR beta V segments were productive roughly 87% or roughly 30% of the time. With DRB1 most and HLA-C fewest, TCR association rates differed between HLA loci in a later analysis.

A word on this clone: Antigen unknown.

Trimming cost V 4 bases and J 0 bases; bases outside gene matches: 5. This CDR3 is 15 amino acids long. Germline-derived CDR1 and CDR2 are ENHRY and SYGVKD. 13 Jbeta primers and 60 Vbeta primers were used for the PCR. Clones were read by immunoSEQ multiplex PCR, and TCRdb kept only the in-frame ones, dropping some. Of over 200,000 clones in the sample, about four fifths are singletons; the top ten hold 5% to 6%. The chain has TRBV10-3 and TRBJ1-2, with 7 bases matching TRBD1. This sequence was found in a woman in her thirties or forties in good health and CMV-seropositive. Sequenced: PBMCs. The CDR3 here is CAISAVGQTNYGYTF. CDR3 bases: TGTGCCATCAGTGCAGTGGGACAGACTAACTATGGCTACACCTTC.